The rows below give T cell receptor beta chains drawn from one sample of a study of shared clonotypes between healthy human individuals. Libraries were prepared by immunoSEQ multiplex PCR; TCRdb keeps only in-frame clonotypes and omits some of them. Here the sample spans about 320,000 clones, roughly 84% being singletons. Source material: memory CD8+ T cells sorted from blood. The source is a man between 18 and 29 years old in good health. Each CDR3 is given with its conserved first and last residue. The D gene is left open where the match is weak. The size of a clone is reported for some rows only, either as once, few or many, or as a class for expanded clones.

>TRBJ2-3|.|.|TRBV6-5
TGTGCCAGCAGTTACGTGCGCGACACAGATACGCAGTATTTT
CASSYVRDTDTQYF
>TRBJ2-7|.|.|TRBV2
TGTGCCAGCAGTCCAGGGGTCGGCTACGAGCAGTACTTC
CASSPGVGYEQYF
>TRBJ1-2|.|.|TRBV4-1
TGCGCCAGCAGCTTTCGGGGGAGTAACCGCTATGGCTACACCTTC
CASSFRGSNRYGYTF
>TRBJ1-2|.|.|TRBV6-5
TGTGCCAGCAGTACACAGGGAAAAGGTTCCTATGGCTACACCTTC
CASSTQGKGSYGYTF
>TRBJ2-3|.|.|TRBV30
TGTGCCTCAACAGGGAATCTGGATACGCAGTATTTT
CASTGNLDTQYF
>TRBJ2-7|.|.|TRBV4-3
TGCGCCAGCAGCCAAGATATAGGGGCCTACGAGCAGTACTTC
CASSQDIGAYEQYF
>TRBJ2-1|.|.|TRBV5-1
TGCGCCAGCAGCCTTGACCGGGATTTTCAACGGGCTTACAATGAGCAGTTCTTC
CASSLDRDFQRAYNEQFF
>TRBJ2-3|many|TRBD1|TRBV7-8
TGTGCCAGCAGCTTACACAGGGGGCCCGCAGATACGCAGTATTTT
CASSLHRGPADTQYF
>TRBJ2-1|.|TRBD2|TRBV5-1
TGCGCCAGCAGCTTACTAAGCGGGGGGTTCAATGAGCAGTTCTTC
CASSLLSGGFNEQFF
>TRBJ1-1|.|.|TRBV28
TGTGCCAGCAGGCAGGGGTCGGACACTGAAGCTTTCTTT
CASRQGSDTEAFF
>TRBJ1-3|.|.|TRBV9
TGTGCCAGCAGCGTAGGCTCCCAGACAGGACCCTCTGGAAACACCATATATTTT
CASSVGSQTGPSGNTIYF
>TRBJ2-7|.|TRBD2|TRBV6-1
TGTGCCAGCAGTGAATGGGTCTCTGCTGGCGGGGGGGCCTACGAGCAGTACTTC
CASSEWVSAGGGAYEQYF
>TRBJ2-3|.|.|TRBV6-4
TGTGCCAGCAGCAAGACTAGTACAGATACGCAGTATTTT
CASSKTSTDTQYF
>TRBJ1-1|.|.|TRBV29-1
TGCAGCGTTGTATCCCAGAACACTGAAGCTTTCTTT
CSVVSQNTEAFF
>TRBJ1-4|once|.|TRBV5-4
TGTGCCAGCAGCACCGGGACTAATGAAAAACTGTTTTTT
CASSTGTNEKLFF
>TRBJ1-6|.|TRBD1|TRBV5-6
TGTGCCAGCAGCTTCAGGGGGCGAAATTCACCCCTCCACTTT
CASSFRGRNSPLHF
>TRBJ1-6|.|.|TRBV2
TGTGCCAGCAGTGACGAGAATTCACCCCTCCACTTT
CASSDENSPLHF
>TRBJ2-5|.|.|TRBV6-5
TGTGCCAGCAGGACTCCCCCGTTGGAGACCCAGTACTTC
CASRTPPLETQYF
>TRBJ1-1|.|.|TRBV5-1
TGCGCCAGCAGCTTGGTGCCGACAGAGAACACTGAAGCTTTCTTT
CASSLVPTENTEAFF
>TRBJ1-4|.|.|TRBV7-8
TGTGCCAGCAGCACCGGGGTGGTTGAAAAACTGTTTTTT
CASSTGVVEKLFF
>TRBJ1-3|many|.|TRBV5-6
TGTGCCAGCAGCCTGGAAGAGGGGTGGTTGGACACCATATATTTT
CASSLEEGWLDTIYF
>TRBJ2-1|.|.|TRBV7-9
TGTGCCAGCAGCTTAGCGGCGGGTTTCTCCTACAATGAGCAGTTCTTC
CASSLAAGFSYNEQFF
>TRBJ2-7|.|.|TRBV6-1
TGTGCCAGCAGTGCTCCCGGGACTGTCGCAGACGAGCAGTACTTC
CASSAPGTVADEQYF
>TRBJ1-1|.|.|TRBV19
TGTGCCAGTAGTCCAGCGGCGGGGGCCTCTGAAGCTTTCTTT
CASSPAAGASEAFF
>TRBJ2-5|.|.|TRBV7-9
TGTGCCAGCATCCAAGAGGGGGGAGAGACCCAGTACTTC
CASIQEGGETQYF
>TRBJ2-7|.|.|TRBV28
TGTGCCAGCAGTCCATACCTACTCGACGAGCAGTACTTC
CASSPYLLDEQYF
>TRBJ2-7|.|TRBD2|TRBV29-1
TGCAGCGTTGAAGAACGCGCGGGGGTCACCTACGAGCAGTACTTC
CSVEERAGVTYEQYF
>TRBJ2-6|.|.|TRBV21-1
TGTGCCAGCAGGGTCCTCGGGGTAGGGTTCACTGGGGCCAACGTCCTGACTTTC
CASRVLGVGFTGANVLTF
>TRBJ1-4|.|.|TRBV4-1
TGCGCCAGCAGCCAACAGGAGACTAATGAAAAACTGTTTTTT
CASSQQETNEKLFF
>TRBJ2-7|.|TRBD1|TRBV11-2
TGTGCCAGCAGTGAGGACAGGGCGTTCTACGAGCAGTACTTC
CASSEDRAFYEQYF
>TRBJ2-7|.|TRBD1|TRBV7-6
TGTGCCAGCAGCTTAGGGACCGGGACAGGGGGCTACGAGCAGTACTTC
CASSLGTGTGGYEQYF
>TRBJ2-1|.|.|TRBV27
TGTGCCAGCAGAAGGGGTGGCAATGAGCAGTTCTTC
CASRRGGNEQFF
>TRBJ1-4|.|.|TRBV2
TGTGCCAGCAGTGAATGGGGGCCCGGCACTAATGAAAAACTGTTTTTT
CASSEWGPGTNEKLFF
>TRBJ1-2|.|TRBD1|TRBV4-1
TGCGCCAGCAGCCCCGGACAGGGGGCGCGTGAGCGTGGCTACACCTTC
CASSPGQGARERGYTF
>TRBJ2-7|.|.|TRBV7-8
TGTGCCAGCAGCTTATACGGGGACGAGCAGTACTTC
CASSLYGDEQYF
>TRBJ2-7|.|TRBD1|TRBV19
TGTGCCAGTAGTATCGGGACAGGGTCCTACGAGCAGTACTTC
CASSIGTGSYEQYF
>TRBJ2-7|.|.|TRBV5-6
TGTGCCAGCAGCCCTGACACCGACAGCTTCAACTCCTACGAGCAGTACTTC
CASSPDTDSFNSYEQYF
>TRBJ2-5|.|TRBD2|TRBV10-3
TGTGCCATCAGTGAGTCGAACACTAGCGGGCTAGAGGGAGAGACCCAGTACTTC
CAISESNTSGLEGETQYF
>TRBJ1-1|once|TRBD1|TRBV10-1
TGCGCCAGCAGTGAATTACAGGGGCCGTACACTGAAGCTTTCTTT
CASSELQGPYTEAFF
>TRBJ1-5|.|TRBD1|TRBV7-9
TGTGCCAGCAGCCCTACAGGGACAGGTCAGCCCCAGCATTTT
CASSPTGTGQPQHF
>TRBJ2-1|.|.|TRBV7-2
TGTGCCAGCAGCTTAGATATCGGATTAACCTACAATGAGCAGTTCTTC
CASSLDIGLTYNEQFF
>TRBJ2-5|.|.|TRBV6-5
TGTGCCAGCAGTTACCTAGCAAGGGAGACCCAGTACTTC
CASSYLARETQYF
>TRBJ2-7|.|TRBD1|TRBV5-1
TGCGCCAGCACCGACAGGGGGATGTACGAGCAGTACTTC
CASTDRGMYEQYF
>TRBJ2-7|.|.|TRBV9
TGTGCCAGCAGCCGGGGGCAGATGAGCTCCTACGAGCAGTACTTC
CASSRGQMSSYEQYF
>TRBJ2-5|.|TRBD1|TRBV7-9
TGTGCCAGCAGCTCCGATCGACAGGGGACCGCTGGGGAGCAGTACTTC
CASSSDRQGTAGEQYF
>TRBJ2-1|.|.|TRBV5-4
TGTGCCAGCAGCTCCAGCCCCTACAATGAGCAGTTCTTC
CASSSSPYNEQFF
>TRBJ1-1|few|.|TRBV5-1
TGCGCCAGCAGCTTGGAGCGGGCAGGGGTTGTGAACACTGAAGCTTTCTTT
CASSLERAGVVNTEAFF
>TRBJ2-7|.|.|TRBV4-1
TGCGCCAGCAGCCAGGCTGACGGCTACGAGCAGTACTTC
CASSQADGYEQYF
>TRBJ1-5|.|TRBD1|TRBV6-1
TGTGCCAGCAGTGGTCGGGGAGGGGGCCTGAATCAGCCCCAGCATTTT
CASSGRGGGLNQPQHF